The clone carrying this TCR beta chain has only one observation. The data were obtained in a study of blood T cell repertoires in COVID-19. Study at large: COVID-19 samples from acute and convalescent phases originated in the United States, Italy and Spain. Sample material is recorded as cDNA or gDNA derived from T cells, B-cell-depleted T cells, or PBMCs.

Germline-derived CDR1 and CDR2 are LGHNA and YNFKEQ. The V gene end was trimmed by 2 bases and the J gene end by 6 bases; junction bases not matched to a gene: 8. This CDR3 region has 15 residues. The authors' processing: Reference gene primer amplification gave estimated nucleated cell counts. The repertoire was sequenced with immunoSEQ multiplex PCR; TCRdb's copy has only in-frame clones and lacks some. The V and J calls and the clone size are those of that table, but D and trimming were determined from the DNA. Of 120,000 or so clones in the sample, 70% to 90% were seen once. The chain employs TRBV4-2 and TRBJ2-3; 7 bases match TRBD2. Sequenced: peripheral blood. The sequence derives from a woman over 75 with acute or convalescent COVID-19. CDR3 sequence (DNA): TGTGCCAGCAGCCAACCGGGACTACCCGCGGATACGCAGTATTTT. Translating gives CASSQPGLPADTQYF.